This entry lists 29 T cell receptor beta chains sequenced from one sample in a study of cytomegalovirus exposure and HLA in healthy donors. The PCR ran on 60 Vbeta and 13 Jbeta primers. Generated by immunoSEQ multiplex PCR, the TCRdb table keeps only in-frame clones and is missing some. The table shows about 83,000 clones, with roughly 76% occurring only once. The sequenced sample was PBMCs. The source is a woman in her twenties or thirties in good health and CMV-seronegative.

The rearrangement joins TRBV7-2 to TRBJ2-4; the match to TRBD2 covers 7 bases. After removal of 1 base from V and 3 bases from J, the junction contained 9 bases not matched to a gene. This CDR3 has 17 amino acids. Germline loops: CDR1 SGHTA, CDR2 FQGNSA. The CDR3 DNA reads as TGTGCCAGCAGCTTAGGAGCGGGGTTGTTGGGCAAAAACATTCAGTACTTC. Its translation is CASSLGAGLLGKNIQYF.

The V call is TRBV11-3, the J call TRBJ2-1; 7 nucleotides line up with TRBD2. The germline V gene encodes CDR1 SGHNT and CDR2 YENEEA. CDR3 length equals 18 residues. V was clipped by 4 bases and J by 3 bases; unmatched bases: 15. CDR3 coding DNA: TGTGCCAGCAGCTCCTCCTCCCGTCCGCGGGAGATCTACAATGAGCAGTTCTTC. It codes for CASSSSSRPREIYNEQFF.

The chain is built from TRBV4-2 and TRBJ1-4; no reliable D call. V was clipped by 0 bases and J by 3 bases, with 8 bases between them. From germline, CDR1 is LGHNA and CDR2 YNFKEQ. CDR3 size: 15 residues. CDR3 bases: TGTGCCAGCAGCCAAGACAGTCCGCCTAATGAAAAACTGTTTTTT. It translates to CASSQDSPPNEKLFF.

This sequence joins TRBV5-1 and TRBJ1-2; D gene uncertain. V was trimmed by 1 base and J by 5 bases, leaving 3 bases between them. The CDR3 runs to 11 residues. Germline values: CDR1 SGHRS, CDR2 YFSETQ. CDR3 in DNA: TGCGCCAGCAGCTTGTCTTATGGCTACACCTTC. Protein product: CASSLSYGYTF.

This chain connects TRBV19 to TRBJ2-7, with 7 bases that match TRBD1. Germline lookup yields CDR1 LNHDA and CDR2 SQIVND (reference sequence). Trimming took 1 base from V and 2 from J; bases not matched to a gene: 2. The CDR3 has 14 amino acids. This chain's CDR3 is CASSIVQGAYEQYF. The CDR3 DNA sequence: TGTGCCAGTAGTATAGTGCAGGGGGCCTACGAGCAGTACTTC.

In DNA form, the CDR3 reads TGTGCCAGCAGCTTAATGGGGGAGGCAGAGACCCAGTACTTC. Translation: CASSLMGEAETQYF. The chain uses TRBV7-3 and TRBJ2-5; a weak D match, TRBD2 (6 bases). The CDR3 length is 14 residues. With 1 base removed from V and 4 bases from J, the gap between germline ends came to 10 bases. Germline values: CDR1 SGHTA, CDR2 FQGTGA.

The rearrangement uses TRBV9 and TRBJ2-7; a possible D gene is TRBD2 (6 bases). The germline V and J ends were trimmed by 3 bases and 1 base, with 14 bases remaining between them. The CDR3 extends over 15 amino acids. Germline CDR1 and CDR2: SGDLS and YYNGEE. Here the CDR3 DNA reads TGTGCCAGCAGCGCTGGAGGGCTAACTTCCTACGAGCAGTACTTC. It is translated as CASSAGGLTSYEQYF.

The J gene is TRBJ2-3, the V gene TRBV10-3, with TRBD2 matching 9 bases. Trimming removed 0 bases from V and 3 bases from J; junction bases left unmatched: 4. Germline V gene sequence: CDR1 ENHRY, CDR2 SYGVKD. The CDR3 totals 16 residues. CDR3 sequence: CAISESAGGGTDTQYF. The CDR3 DNA reads as TGTGCCATCAGTGAGTCTGCGGGAGGGGGGACAGATACGCAGTATTTT.

This chain uses TRBV27 with TRBJ2-7; a weak D match, TRBD2 (5 bases). Between the trimmed V and J ends, which lost 4 bases and 5 bases, there was a span of 18 bases. From germline, CDR1 is MNHEY and CDR2 SMNVEV (reference sequence). The CDR3 has 15 amino acids. CDR3 region: CASSSPGLPVDEQYF. In DNA form, the CDR3 reads TGTGCCAGCAGTTCCCCCGGACTCCCCGTCGACGAGCAGTACTTC.

The CDR3 region is CATSRVGAPNQPQHF. The CDR3 region has the DNA TGTGCCACCAGCAGAGTGGGGGCACCTAATCAGCCCCAGCATTTT. The rearrangement links TRBV15 to TRBJ1-5; TRBD1 might be the D (6 bases). Germline-derived CDR1 and CDR2 are LNHNV and YYDKDF (reference sequence). This CDR3 is built from 15 residues. V shed 1 base and J shed 4 bases, with 11 bases lying between them.

The genes are TRBV5-6 and TRBJ1-5; possible D gene TRBD1, 5 bases. This CDR3 contains 15 residues. Germline values: CDR1 SGHDT, CDR2 YYEEEE. The V gene lost 5 bases and the J gene lost 2 bases, with 14 bases spanning the gap. CDR3 nucleotides: TGTGCCAGCAGTTTTTGGGGCCCAGGCAATCAGCCCCAGCATTTT. It is translated as CASSFWGPGNQPQHF.

The CDR3 region has the DNA TGTGCCAGCCGTCCACAGGGGAGGACCCACGAGCAGTACTTC. It specifies CASRPQGRTHEQYF. This rearrangement joins TRBV6-6 to TRBJ2-7, with D perhaps TRBD1 (7 bases). Trimming pared 8 bases from V and 5 bases from J, leaving 19 bases between. This CDR3 has 14 amino acids. Germline loops: CDR1 MNHNY, CDR2 SVGAGI (reference sequence).

The rearrangement uses TRBV28 and TRBJ1-2, with 10 bases aligning to TRBD1. Germline V gene data show CDR1 as MDHEN and CDR2 as SYDVKM. V gave up 8 bases and J gave up 4 bases; unmatched junction bases: 7. The CDR3 is 14 residues long. This CDR3 is CASCRTGGIYGYTF. CDR3 nucleotide sequence: TGTGCCAGCTGTCGGACAGGGGGGATCTATGGCTACACCTTC.

The table lists this clone with a count of one. The chain carries TRBV11-3 and TRBJ1-1, with 8 nucleotides matching TRBD1. The CDR3 has 12 amino acids. Germline CDR1 and CDR2: SGHNT and YENEEA. The junction had 4 bases not matched to a gene; V was cut back by 5 bases and J by 8 bases. The CDR3 DNA reads as TGTGCCAGCAGCACCAGACAGGGGGAAGCTTTCTTT. As protein: CASSTRQGEAFF.

The chain joins TRBV19 to TRBJ2-6; tentatively, D is TRBD1 (5 bases). Trimming took 3 bases from V and 2 from J, leaving 8 bases between them. Germline V gives CDR1 LNHDA, CDR2 SQIVND (reference sequence). This CDR3 contains 15 residues. The CDR3 sequence is CASSMGRAGANVLTF. The DNA for the CDR3 is TGTGCCAGTAGTATGGGCAGGGCTGGGGCCAACGTCCTGACTTTC.

The chain is built from TRBV10-3 and TRBJ2-7; TRBD2 aligns across 10 bases. J was trimmed by 2 bases and V by 0 bases; bases with no gene match: 1. The CDR3 length is 15 residues. Germline CDR1 reads ENHRY; CDR2 reads SYGVKD. The DNA of the CDR3 is TGTGCCATCAGTGAGTCCCTAGCGGGGGCCTACGAGCAGTACTTC. Protein product: CAISESLAGAYEQYF.

The chain couples TRBV5-4 to TRBJ1-4; D not certain. The V gene's germline CDR1 is SGHNT and CDR2 YYREEE (reference sequence). There are 14 residues in the CDR3. V was clipped by 7 bases and J by 8 bases, with 18 bases between them. For the CDR3, the DNA is TGTGCCAGCGGAACCGGGCCGCGGGTAGAAAAACTGTTTTTT. Translating gives CASGTGPRVEKLFF.

The J gene is TRBJ1-2, the V gene TRBV6-6, with D perhaps TRBD1 (5 bases). CDR3 length: 12 residues. The germline CDR1 and CDR2 sequences are MNHNY and SVGAGI (reference sequence). V lost 5 bases and J 8 bases, leaving 12 bases between the germline ends. CDR3 bases: TGTGCCAGCAGTCAGGGTGTTTCCGGCTACACCTTC. Its protein product is CASSQGVSGYTF.

This chain uses TRBV14 with TRBJ1-2; TRBD1 aligns across 7 bases. The ends lost 3 bases at V and 7 bases at J; junction bases unmatched: 11. Germline CDR1 and CDR2: SGHDN and FVKESK. The CDR3 is 15 amino acids. CDR3 coding DNA: TGTGCCAGCAGCCAGATCCGCGACAGGGATTCTGGCTACACCTTC. Translating gives CASSQIRDRDSGYTF.

This chain uses TRBV28 with TRBJ2-2, with D tentatively TRBD1 (6 bases). Germline V CDR1 and CDR2: MDHEN, SYDVKM. The germline V and J ends were trimmed by 7 bases and 0 bases, with 9 bases remaining between them. The CDR3 length is 14 residues. CDR3 bases: TGTGCCAGCACAGGGGCCACGAACACCGGGGAGCTGTTTTTT. It codes for CASTGATNTGELFF.

The chain employs TRBV27 and TRBJ1-1; TRBD1 is a possible D gene (5 bases). Trimming pared 3 bases from V and 4 bases from J, leaving 15 bases between. This CDR3 is built from 15 residues. In germline, CDR1 is MNHEY, CDR2 SMNVEV (reference sequence). In DNA form, the CDR3 reads TGTGCCAGCAGTTTTGGGACTTTAGCGGGCACTGAAGCTTTCTTT. This encodes CASSFGTLAGTEAFF.

V usage is TRBV30 and J usage is TRBJ1-4; D is uncertain. The V and J ends lost 5 bases and 5 bases respectively, with 12 bases between them. The germline CDR1 and CDR2 sequences are GTSNPN and SVGIG (reference sequence). The CDR3 is made up of 13 amino acids. The CDR3 spells CAWAFEGNEKLFF. CDR3 in DNA: TGTGCCTGGGCCTTTGAGGGAAATGAAAAACTGTTTTTT.

The rearrangement links TRBV9 to TRBJ2-2, with 12 bases fitting TRBD1. This CDR3 spans 16 amino acids. The V gene end was trimmed by 4 bases and the J gene end by 4 bases; junction bases not matched to a gene: 5. Germline V gene sequence: CDR1 SGDLS, CDR2 YYNGEE. Here the CDR3 DNA reads TGTGCCAGCAGCCCGGGACAGGGGGCCCGCACCGGGGAGCTGTTTTTT. This sequence encodes CASSPGQGARTGELFF.

This clone was observed a single time. This chain joins TRBV27 and TRBJ2-3, with 13 bases that match TRBD2. The germline CDR1 and CDR2 sequences are MNHEY and SMNVEV (reference sequence). This CDR3 spans 19 amino acids. V dropped 5 bases and J dropped 3; count of bases not matched to a gene: 14. CDR3 sequence (DNA): TGTGCCAGCAGTCCCTCTTTCCGACGGACTAGCGGGAGAACAGATACGCAGTATTTT. Its protein is CASSPSFRRTSGRTDTQYF.

This chain connects TRBV6-7 to TRBJ1-6, with 8 bases fitting TRBD1. TRBV6-7 is noted as an ORF with a role that remains uncertain. V trimming: 6 bases; J trimming: 11 bases; junction bases outside the gene matches: 9. This CDR3 comprises 14 residues. The CDR3 is CASSRTGRWPPLHF. CDR3 in DNA: TGTGCCAGCAGCCGGACAGGGAGGTGGCCACCCCTCCACTTT.

V gene TRBV5-1 combines with J gene TRBJ2-1; D gene unclear. V dropped 0 bases and J dropped 2 bases, with 9 bases sitting between them. The CDR3 spans 15 residues. Germline-derived CDR1 and CDR2 are SGHRS and YFSETQ. CDR3 DNA: TGCGCCAGCAGCTTGGCCGGTCCAACCTACAATGAGCAGTTCTTC. This encodes CASSLAGPTYNEQFF.

The chain has TRBV19 and TRBJ2-5; 12 positions match TRBD2. The J segment lost 5 bases and the V segment lost 4 bases, leaving 20 bases of the junction unmatched. Germline V lookup: CDR1 LNHDA, CDR2 SQIVND (reference sequence). The CDR3 runs to 20 residues. CDR3 sequence (DNA): TGTGCCAGTAGTACGGATTCGGACAGGACTAGCGGGACCAGCCTGGAGACCCAGTACTTC. Its protein is CASSTDSDRTSGTSLETQYF.

In DNA form, the CDR3 reads TGCGCCAGCAGCCCCAGGGGGGAGACCCAGTACTTC. Amino acids: CASSPRGETQYF. This sequence joins TRBV5-1 and TRBJ2-5, with TRBD1 identical over 7 bases. Germline V gene data show CDR1 as SGHRS and CDR2 as YFSETQ. V lost 4 bases, J lost 5 bases, and 2 bases stayed unmatched. The CDR3 length is 12 residues.

CDR3: CASDGRDYNEQFF. The DNA for the CDR3 is TGTGCCAGTGACGGCAGGGACTACAATGAGCAGTTCTTC. The V and J genes are TRBV19 and TRBJ2-1, with D maybe TRBD1 (5 bases). The CDR3 totals 13 residues. Trimming left V 8 bases short and J 3 bases short, with 11 bases between. CDR1 LNHDA and CDR2 SQIVND come from the germline V gene (reference sequence).